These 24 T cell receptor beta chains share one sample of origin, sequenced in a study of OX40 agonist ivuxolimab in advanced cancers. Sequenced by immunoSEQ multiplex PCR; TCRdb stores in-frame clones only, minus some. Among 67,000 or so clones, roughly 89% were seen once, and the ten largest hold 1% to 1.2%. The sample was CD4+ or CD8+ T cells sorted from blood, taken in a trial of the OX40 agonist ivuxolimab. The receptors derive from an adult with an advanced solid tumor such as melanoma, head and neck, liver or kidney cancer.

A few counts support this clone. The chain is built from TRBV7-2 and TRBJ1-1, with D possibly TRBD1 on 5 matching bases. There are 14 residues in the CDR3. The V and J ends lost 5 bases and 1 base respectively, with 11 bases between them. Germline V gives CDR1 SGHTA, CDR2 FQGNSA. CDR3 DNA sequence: TGTGCCAGCAGCAAAGGGGCAGAGAACACTGAAGCTTTCTTT. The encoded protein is CASSKGAENTEAFF.

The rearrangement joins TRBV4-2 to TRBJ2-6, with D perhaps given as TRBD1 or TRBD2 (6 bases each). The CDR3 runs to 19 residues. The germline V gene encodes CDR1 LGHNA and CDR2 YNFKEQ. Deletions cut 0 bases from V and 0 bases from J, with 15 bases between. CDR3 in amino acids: CASSQEVPGASSGANVLTF. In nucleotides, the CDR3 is TGTGCCAGCAGCCAAGAAGTCCCGGGGGCAAGCTCTGGGGCCAACGTCCTGACTTTC.

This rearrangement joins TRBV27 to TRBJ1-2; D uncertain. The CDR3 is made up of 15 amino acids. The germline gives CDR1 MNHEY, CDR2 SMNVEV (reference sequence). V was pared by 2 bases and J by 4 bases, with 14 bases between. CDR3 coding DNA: TGTGCCAGCAGTTTAAAGGCTGGGCAGCTCTATGGCTACACCTTC. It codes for CASSLKAGQLYGYTF.

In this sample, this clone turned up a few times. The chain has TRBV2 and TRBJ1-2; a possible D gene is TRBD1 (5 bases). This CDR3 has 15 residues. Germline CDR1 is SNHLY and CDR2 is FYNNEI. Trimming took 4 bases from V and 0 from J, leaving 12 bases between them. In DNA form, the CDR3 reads TGTGCCAGCAGTGGGGGGAAGGGCACTAACTATGGCTACACCTTC. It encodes CASSGGKGTNYGYTF.

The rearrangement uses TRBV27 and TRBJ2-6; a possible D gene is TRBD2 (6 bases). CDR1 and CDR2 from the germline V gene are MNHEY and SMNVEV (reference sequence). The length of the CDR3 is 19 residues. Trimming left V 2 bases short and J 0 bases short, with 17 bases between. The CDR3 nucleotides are TGTGCCAGCAGTTTAGGGACTCCGGGACGCAGCTCTGGGGCCAACGTCCTGACTTTC. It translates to CASSLGTPGRSSGANVLTF.

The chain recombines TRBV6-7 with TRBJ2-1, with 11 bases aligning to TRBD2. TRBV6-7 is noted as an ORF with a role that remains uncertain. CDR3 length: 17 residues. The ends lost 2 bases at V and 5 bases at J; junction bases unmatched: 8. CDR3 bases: TGTGCCAGCAGTTACACCCGACTAGCGGGGAGAAACAATGAGCAGTTCTTC. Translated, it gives CASSYTRLAGRNNEQFF.

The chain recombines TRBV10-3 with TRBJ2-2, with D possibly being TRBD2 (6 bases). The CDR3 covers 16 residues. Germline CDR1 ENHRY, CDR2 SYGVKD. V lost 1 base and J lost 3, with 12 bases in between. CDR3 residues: CAISEFATRDTGELFF. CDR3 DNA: TGTGCCATCAGTGAGTTCGCGACTAGGGACACCGGGGAGCTGTTTTTT.

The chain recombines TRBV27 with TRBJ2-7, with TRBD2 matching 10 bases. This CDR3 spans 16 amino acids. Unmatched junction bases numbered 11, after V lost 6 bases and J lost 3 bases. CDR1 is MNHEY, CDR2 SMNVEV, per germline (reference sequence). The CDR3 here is CASRRILTSGNYEQYF. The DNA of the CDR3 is TGTGCCAGCAGACGAATATTAACTAGCGGGAACTACGAGCAGTACTTC.

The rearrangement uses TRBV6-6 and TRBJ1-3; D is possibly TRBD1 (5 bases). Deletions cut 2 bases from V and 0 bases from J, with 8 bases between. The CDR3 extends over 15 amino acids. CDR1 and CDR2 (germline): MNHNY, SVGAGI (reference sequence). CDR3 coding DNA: TGTGCCAGCAGTTACGGACACAGCTCTGGAAACACCATATATTTT. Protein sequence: CASSYGHSSGNTIYF.

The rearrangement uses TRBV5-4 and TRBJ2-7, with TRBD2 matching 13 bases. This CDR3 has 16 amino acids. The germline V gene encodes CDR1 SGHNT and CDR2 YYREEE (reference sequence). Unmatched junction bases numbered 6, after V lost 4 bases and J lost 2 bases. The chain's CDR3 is CASSPRTSGGAYEQYF. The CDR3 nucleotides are TGTGCCAGCAGCCCCCGGACTAGCGGGGGCGCCTACGAGCAGTACTTC.

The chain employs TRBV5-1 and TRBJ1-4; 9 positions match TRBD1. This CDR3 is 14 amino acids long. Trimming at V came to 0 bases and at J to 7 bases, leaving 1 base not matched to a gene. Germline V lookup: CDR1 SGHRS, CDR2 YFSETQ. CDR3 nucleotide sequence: TGCGCCAGCAGCTTGGAGGGACAGGGTGAAAAACTGTTTTTT. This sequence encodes CASSLEGQGEKLFF. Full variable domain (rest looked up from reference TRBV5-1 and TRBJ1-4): KAGVTQTPRYLIKTRGQQVTLSCSPISGHRSVSWYQQTPGQGLQFLFEYFSETQRNKGNFPGRFSGRQFSNSRSEMNVSTLELGDSALYLCASSLEGQGEKLFFGSGTQLSVL.

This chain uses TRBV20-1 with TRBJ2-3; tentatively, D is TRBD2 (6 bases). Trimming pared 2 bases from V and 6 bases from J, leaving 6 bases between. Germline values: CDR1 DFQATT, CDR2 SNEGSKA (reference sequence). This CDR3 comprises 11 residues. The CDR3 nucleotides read TGCAGTGCTAGACGGGGGGATACGCAGTATTTT. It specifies CSARRGDTQYF.

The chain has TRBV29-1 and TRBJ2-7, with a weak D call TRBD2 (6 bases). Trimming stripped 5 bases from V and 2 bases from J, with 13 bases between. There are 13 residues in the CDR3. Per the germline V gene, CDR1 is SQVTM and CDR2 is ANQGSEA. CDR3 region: CSVSAGSTYEQYF. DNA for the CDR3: TGCAGCGTTAGCGCGGGATCAACCTACGAGCAGTACTTC.

CDR3 coding DNA: TGTGCCAGCAGTTGGGACAGAAACATTCAGTACTTC. Translation: CASSWDRNIQYF. The genes are TRBV6-5 and TRBJ2-4; 7 bases align to TRBD1. V trimming: 4 bases; J trimming: 6 bases; junction bases outside the gene matches: 0. Germline CDR1 and CDR2: MNHEY and SVGAGI. This CDR3 spans 12 amino acids.

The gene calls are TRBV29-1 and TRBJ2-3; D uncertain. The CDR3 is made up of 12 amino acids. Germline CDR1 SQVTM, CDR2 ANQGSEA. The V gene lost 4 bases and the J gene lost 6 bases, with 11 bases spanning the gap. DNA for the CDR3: TGCAGCGTTGTACGGCCGCCGGATACGCAGTATTTT. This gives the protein CSVVRPPDTQYF.

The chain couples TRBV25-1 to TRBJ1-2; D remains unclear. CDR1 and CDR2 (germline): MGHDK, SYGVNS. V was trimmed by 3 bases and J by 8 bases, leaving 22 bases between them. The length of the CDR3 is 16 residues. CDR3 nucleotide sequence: TGTGCCAGCAGTGATCGGTTAATTCGCTCGTCGGGGGGCTACACCTTC. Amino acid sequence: CASSDRLIRSSGGYTF.

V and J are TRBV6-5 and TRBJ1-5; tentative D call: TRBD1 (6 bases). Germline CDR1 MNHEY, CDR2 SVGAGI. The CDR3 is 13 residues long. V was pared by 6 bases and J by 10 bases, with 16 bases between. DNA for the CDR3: TGTGCCAGCAGCCATCAAGGACAGTTTCCCCAGCATTTT. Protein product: CASSHQGQFPQHF.

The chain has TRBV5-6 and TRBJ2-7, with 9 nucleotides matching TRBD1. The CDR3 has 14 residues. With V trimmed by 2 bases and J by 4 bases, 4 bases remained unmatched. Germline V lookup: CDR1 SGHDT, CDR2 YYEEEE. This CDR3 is CASSFGDRVYEQYF. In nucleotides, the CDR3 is TGTGCCAGCAGCTTCGGGGACAGGGTTTACGAGCAGTACTTC.

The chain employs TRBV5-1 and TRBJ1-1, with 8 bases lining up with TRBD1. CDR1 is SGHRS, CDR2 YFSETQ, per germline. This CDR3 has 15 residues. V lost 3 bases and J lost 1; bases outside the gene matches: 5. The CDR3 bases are TGCGCCAGCAGCTCGACAGGGGAATGGAACACTGAAGCTTTCTTT. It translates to CASSSTGEWNTEAFF.

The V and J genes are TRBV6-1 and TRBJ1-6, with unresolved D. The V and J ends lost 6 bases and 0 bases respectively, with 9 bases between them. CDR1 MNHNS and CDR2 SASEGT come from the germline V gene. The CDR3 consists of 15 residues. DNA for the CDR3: TGTGCCAGCAGGTTAATGAGCTCCTATAATTCACCCCTCCACTTT. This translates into CASRLMSSYNSPLHF.

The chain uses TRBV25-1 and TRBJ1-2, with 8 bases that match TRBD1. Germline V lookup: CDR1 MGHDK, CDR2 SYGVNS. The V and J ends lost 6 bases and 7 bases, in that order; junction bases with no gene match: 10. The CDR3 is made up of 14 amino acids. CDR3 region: CASRSTGGFFGYTF. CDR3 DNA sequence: TGTGCCAGCAGATCAACAGGGGGGTTTTTTGGCTACACCTTC.

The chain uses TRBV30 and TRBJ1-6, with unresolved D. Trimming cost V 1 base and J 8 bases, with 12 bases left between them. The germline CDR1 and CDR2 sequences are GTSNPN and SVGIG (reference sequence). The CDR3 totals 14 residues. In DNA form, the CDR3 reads TGTGCCTGGAGTGCTGGAGTGGGAGATTCACCCCTCCACTTT. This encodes CAWSAGVGDSPLHF.

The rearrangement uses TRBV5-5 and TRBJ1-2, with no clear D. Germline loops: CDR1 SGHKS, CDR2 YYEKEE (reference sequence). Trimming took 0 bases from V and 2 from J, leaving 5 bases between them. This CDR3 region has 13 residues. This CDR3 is CASSLGRNYGYTF. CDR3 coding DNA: TGTGCCAGCAGCTTGGGACGGAACTATGGCTACACCTTC.

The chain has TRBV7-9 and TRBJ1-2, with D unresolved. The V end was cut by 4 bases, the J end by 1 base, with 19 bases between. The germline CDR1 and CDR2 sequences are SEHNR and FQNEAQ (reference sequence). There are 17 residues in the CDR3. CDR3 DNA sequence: TGTGCCAGCAGCTCCACCGGCCATACACTCCTTAACTATGGCTACACCTTC. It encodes CASSSTGHTLLNYGYTF.